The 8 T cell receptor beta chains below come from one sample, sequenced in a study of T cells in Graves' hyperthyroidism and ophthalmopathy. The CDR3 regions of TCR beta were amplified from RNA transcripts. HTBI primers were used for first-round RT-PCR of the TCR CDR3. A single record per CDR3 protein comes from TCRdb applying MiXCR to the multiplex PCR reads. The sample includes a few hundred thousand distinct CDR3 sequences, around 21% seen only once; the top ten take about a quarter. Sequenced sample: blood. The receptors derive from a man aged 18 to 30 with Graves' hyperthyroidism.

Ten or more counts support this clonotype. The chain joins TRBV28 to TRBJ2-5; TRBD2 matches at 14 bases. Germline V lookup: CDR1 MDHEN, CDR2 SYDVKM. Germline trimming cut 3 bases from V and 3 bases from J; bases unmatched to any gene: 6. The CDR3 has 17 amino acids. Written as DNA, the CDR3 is TGTGCCAGCAGTTTCTCCGGGACTAGCGGGAGCGAAGAGACCCAGTACTTC. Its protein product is CASSFSGTSGSEETQYF.

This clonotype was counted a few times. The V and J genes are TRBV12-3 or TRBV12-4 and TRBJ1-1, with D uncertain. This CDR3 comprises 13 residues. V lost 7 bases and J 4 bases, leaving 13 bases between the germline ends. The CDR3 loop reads CASTRGRGTEAFF. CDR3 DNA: TGTGCCAGCACCCGTGGACGGGGCACTGAAGCTTTCTTT.

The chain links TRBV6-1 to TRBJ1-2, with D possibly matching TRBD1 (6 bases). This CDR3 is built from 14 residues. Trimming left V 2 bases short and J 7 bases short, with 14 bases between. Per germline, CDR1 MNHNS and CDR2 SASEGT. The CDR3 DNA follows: TGTGCCAGCAGTGAACAGGGGCTGGGCGGTGGCTACACCTTC. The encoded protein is CASSEQGLGGGYTF.

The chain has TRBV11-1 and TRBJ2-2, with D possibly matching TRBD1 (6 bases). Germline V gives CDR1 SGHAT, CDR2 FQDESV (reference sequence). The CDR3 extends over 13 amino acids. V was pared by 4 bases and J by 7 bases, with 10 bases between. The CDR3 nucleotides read TGTGCCAGCAGCTCTGCAGGGGTCGGGGAGCTGTTTTTT. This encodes CASSSAGVGELFF.

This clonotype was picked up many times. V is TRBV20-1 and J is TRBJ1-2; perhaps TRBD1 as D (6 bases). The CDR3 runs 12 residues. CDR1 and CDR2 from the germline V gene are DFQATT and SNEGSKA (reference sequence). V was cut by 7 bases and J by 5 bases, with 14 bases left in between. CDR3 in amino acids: CSGEGGDYGYTF. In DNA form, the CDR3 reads TGCAGTGGAGAAGGGGGTGATTATGGCTACACCTTC.

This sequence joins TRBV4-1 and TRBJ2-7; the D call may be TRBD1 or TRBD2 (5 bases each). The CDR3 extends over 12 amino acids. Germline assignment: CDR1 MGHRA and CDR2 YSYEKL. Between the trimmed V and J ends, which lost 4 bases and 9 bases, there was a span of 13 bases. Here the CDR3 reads CASSRTRDVQYF. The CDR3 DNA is TGCGCCAGCAGCCGGACAAGGGACGTGCAGTACTTC.

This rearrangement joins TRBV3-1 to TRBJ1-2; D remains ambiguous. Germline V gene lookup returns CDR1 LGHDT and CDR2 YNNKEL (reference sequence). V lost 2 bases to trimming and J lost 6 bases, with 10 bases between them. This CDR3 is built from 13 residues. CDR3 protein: CASSQNAVDGYTF. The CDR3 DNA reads TGTGCCAGCAGCCAAAATGCAGTGGATGGCTACACCTTC.

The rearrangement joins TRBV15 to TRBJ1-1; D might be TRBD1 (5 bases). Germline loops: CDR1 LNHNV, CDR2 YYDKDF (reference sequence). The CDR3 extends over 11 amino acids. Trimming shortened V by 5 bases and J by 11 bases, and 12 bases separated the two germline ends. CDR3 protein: CATSGTRGAFF. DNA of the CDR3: TGTGCCACCAGCGGTACACGGGGGGCTTTCTTT. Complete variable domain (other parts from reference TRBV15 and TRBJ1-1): DAMVIQNPRYQVTQFGKPVTLSCSQTLNHNVMYWYQQKSSQAPKLLFHYYDKDFNNEADTPDNFQSRRPNTSFCFLDIRSPGLGDTAMYLCATSGTRGAFFGQGTRLTVV.